The clone carrying this T cell receptor delta chain appeared many times. Its antigen remains unknown. The TCRdb protein comes from a much larger clone and disagrees with this DNA's translation at residue 15, likely due to a read error; the protein given here is derived from the DNA. The data originate from a study of γδ T cells in repeated Plasmodium falciparum infection. Study-wide results and limits: Vgamma9/Vdelta2+ repertoires stayed stably polyclonal over time and infection.

Bulk repertoires came from Vgamma9/Vdelta2+ or Vdelta2-negative gammadelta T cells flow-sorted from PBMC. TCRdb re-called the multiplex PCR reads via CATT. The data hold roughly 48,000 delta-chain clones, with around 1.6% observed a single time. CDR1 is GEAIGNYY, CDR2 EKD, per germline. The CDR3 runs 16 residues. This clonotype was sampled from a pool of human donors (malaria-infected and uninfected, not separated). V gene TRDV2 was called; the J gene was not; the table's D gene call, TRDD3, was not cross checked with the DNA. Sequencing was performed on gamma-delta T cells from blood. The CDR3 DNA reads TGTGCCTGTGACGAAGGTACTGGGGGAGCCCCCGATAAACTCACCTTT. It translates to CACDEGTGGAPDKLTF.